The entry that follows covers one T cell receptor beta chain sequence. The CDR3 has 16 amino acids. Looked up from germline, CDR1 is SGHVS and CDR2 is FNYEAQ. V lost 7 bases, J lost 0 bases, and 16 bases lay in between. Repertoires were generated with immunoSEQ multiplex PCR, while TCRdb's copy carries only in-frame clones and drops some. The sample gives around 190,000 clones, 85% to 95% of which show up once; 1.4% is in the top ten. The data are from a study of control samples from healthy donors and cancer patients. The chain couples TRBV7-6 to TRBJ1-3; D is perhaps TRBD1 (6 bases). Specimen: blood. This TCR was recovered from a man between 25 and 39 years old in good health. CDR3 bases: TGTGCCAGCACCTCGACAGGTGGACTCTCTGGAAACACCATATATTTT. Amino acid sequence: CASTSTGGLSGNTIYF.